Detailed here is one T cell receptor beta chain. Its antigen is still unknown. Within one base of it there is no much larger clone, and no base qualities were kept. The sample comes from a study of blood T cell repertoires in COVID-19 (dated by TCRdb to between 2020 and 2021). As for the study more broadly: Samples from collaborators originated in the United States, Italy and Spain and spanned both the acute and convalescent phases of COVID-19. The material from the prospective study consisted of cDNA or gDNA derived from T cells, B-cell-depleted T cells, or PBMCs. Deeply sampled blood TCRbeta repertoires from subjects exposed to, actively infected with, or recovered from COVID-19 were included in the dataset. The repertoires were released in a freely available public database intended as a resource for research on the immune response to SARS-CoV-2. Samples came from the ongoing ImmuneRACE study (first 160 participants) plus 1,254 subjects from 6 global collaborators. Sample metadata almost always included a de-identified subject ID, COVID-19 status, age in years and sex. Where HLA class I and class II types were available, the types were taken from metadata supplied by the sample provider, not from assay-based typing. General study outcomes and caveats: The amount of clinical and demographic metadata varied by source and participant and was provided uncurated.

The CDR3 numbers 12 residues from cysteine through phenylalanine. Only CDR3 DNA is held: 36 bases, read in frame from base 1. CDR1 SGHTA and CDR2 FQGNSA are derived from the germline V gene. V is pared back by 7 bases and J by 8 bases, with 14 bases lying between the germline termini. The immunoSEQ Assay, a bias-controlled multiplex PCR, was used to amplify TCRbeta CDR3 regions from genomic DNA. In the source study's methods: The number of nucleated cells in each sample was estimated by amplification of reference gene primers within the assay. To quantify the absolute abundance of each unique TCRbeta CDR3 rearrangement, sequence reads were collapsed and filtered. For each sample, productive Simpson clonality was calculated by taking the square root of Simpson's diversity index across productive rearrangements. TCRdb mirrors the immuneACCESS table, restricted to in-frame sequences. Some clones are absent from its copies; in checked studies, under half trace to an unresolved V gene, and the reason for the others is unknown. V and J calls and clone size come straight from that table; D and trimming were deduced from the DNA. The sample table contains 250,000 or so clones; only one count was recorded for over 90% of them. Clones ranked in the top ten supply about 0.8% of the sample.

One collaborating source in Seattle enrolled patients during active infection and followed them longitudinally through the course of disease. Collaborating institutions collected whole blood in K2EDTA tubes following their own protocols. Collaborator samples were shipped for TCRbeta analysis as frozen whole blood, isolated PBMCs, or DNA extracted from either sample type. The sequence came from a man aged 25-45 years with COVID-19, enrolled during active disease. The sequenced sample consisted of peripheral blood. This receptor chain uses TRBV7-2 and TRBJ1-2, with TRBD1 perhaps the D gene, on 5 matching bases. This receptor carries the CDR3 CASTPGGEGYTF. DNA sequence: TGTGCCAGCACCCCGGGAGGGGAAGGCTACACCTTC.